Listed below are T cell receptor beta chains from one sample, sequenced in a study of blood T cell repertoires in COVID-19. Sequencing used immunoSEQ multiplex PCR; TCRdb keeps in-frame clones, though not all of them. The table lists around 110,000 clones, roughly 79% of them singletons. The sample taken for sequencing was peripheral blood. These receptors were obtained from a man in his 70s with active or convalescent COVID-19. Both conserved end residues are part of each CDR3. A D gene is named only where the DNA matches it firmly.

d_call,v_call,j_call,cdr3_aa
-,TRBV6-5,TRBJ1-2,CASSYSNRVEGGYTF
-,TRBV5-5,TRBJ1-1,CASSLSRREGVTEAFF
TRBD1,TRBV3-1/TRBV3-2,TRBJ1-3,CASSQGAGGNTIYF
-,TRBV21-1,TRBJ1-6,CASSKEGTGFSPLHF
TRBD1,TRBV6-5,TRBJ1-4,CASSYRQGGEKLFF
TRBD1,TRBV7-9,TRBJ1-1,CASSGQGEGTEAFF
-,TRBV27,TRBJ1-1,CASSTIPEGTRTEAFF
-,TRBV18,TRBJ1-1,CASSPSGGHTEAFF
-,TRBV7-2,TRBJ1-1,CASSLASGQLTEAFF
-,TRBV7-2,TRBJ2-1,CASSNGIMSSRYNEQFF
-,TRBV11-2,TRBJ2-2,CASSLIFQTSSNTGELFF
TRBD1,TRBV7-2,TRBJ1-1,CASSFSPTGGSTEAFF
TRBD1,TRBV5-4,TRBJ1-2,CASSNRQGSLLGYTF
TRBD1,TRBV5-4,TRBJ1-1,CASRKPGQLNTEAFF
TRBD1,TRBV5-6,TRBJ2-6,CASSLYGTGSPGANVLTF
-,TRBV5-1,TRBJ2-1,CASSLSAEHNEQFF
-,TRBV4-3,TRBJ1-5,CASSQDLDGKDQPQHF
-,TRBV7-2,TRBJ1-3,CASRQGTGNTIYF
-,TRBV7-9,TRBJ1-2,CASSPGSSGNYGYTF
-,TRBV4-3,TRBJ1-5,CASSQDGNQPQHF
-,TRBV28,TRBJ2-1,CASGGGPHNEQFF
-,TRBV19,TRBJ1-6,CASSRSSVPGSNSPLHF
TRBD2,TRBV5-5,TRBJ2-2,CASTLAGLAGGTGELFF
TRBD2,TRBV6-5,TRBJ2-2,CASTRTRTGELFF
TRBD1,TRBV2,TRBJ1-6,CASSAGQGANSPLHF
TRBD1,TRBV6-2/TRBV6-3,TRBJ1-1,CASSGRQGNTEAFF
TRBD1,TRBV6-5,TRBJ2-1,CASCPGQGPLGGQFF
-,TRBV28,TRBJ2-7,CASSFADLTYEQYF
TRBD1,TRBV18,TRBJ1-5,CASSPRTGADQPQHF
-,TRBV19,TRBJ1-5,CASTDGPGQPQHF
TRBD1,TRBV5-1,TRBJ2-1,CASSLGDRAYNEQFF
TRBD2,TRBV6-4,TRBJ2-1,CASSDGTSRYNEQFF
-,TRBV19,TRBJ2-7,CASSIDSYEQYF
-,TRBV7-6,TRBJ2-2,CASSPRRGNGGELFF
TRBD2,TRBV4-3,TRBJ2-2,CASSPGTSGRTGELFF
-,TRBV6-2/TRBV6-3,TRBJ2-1,CASSGLAYNEQFF
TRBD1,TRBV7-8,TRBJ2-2,CASSLGPAGGAGELFF
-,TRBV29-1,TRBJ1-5,CSVLLGQGNQPQHF
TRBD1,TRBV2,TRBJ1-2,CASSYRGQVNYGYTF
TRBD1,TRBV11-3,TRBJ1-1,CASSLQGLNTEAFF
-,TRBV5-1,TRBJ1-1,CASSADSRGTEAFF
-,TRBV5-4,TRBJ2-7,CASSLAGLRDEQYF
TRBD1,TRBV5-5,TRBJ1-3,CASSLERGPGNTIYF